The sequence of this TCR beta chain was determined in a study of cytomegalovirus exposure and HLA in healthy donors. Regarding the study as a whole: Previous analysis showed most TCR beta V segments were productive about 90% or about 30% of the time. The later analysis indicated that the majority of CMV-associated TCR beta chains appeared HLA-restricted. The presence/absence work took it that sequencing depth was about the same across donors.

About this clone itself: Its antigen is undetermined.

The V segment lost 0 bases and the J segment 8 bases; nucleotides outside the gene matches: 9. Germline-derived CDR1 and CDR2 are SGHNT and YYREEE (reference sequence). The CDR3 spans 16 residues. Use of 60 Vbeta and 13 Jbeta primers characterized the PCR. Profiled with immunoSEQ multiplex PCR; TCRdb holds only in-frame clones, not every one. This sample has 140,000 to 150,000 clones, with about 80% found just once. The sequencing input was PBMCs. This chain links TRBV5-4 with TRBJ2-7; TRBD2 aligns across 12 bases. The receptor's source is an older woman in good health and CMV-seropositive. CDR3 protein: CASSLAPSGRASQQYF. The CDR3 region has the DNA TGTGCCAGCAGCTTGGCCCCTAGCGGGAGGGCCTCCCAGCAGTACTTC.